Shown below are 7 T cell receptor beta chains from a single sample sequenced in a study of T cell changes during pregnancy in multiple sclerosis. Clones were sequenced by immunoSEQ multiplex PCR, and TCRdb holds only the in-frame ones, with some missing. Altogether approximately 60,000 clones are present, around nine tenths being singletons, with the ten largest covering approximately 5.3%. Specimen: peripheral blood from another person, used as feeder cells. These receptors were collected from a human donor whose cells served as feeder cells for cultures in a pregnancy study.

This clone was seen a handful of times. V gene TRBV30 combines with J gene TRBJ1-1; D is unclear. Germline CDR1 is GTSNPN and CDR2 is SVGIG (reference sequence). CDR3 length: 13 residues. Between the trimmed V and J ends, which lost 2 bases and 1 base, there was a span of 8 bases. The CDR3 DNA reads TGTGCCTGGAGTACCATTTGGAACACTGAAGCTTTCTTT. Amino acid sequence: CAWSTIWNTEAFF.

V is TRBV18 and J is TRBJ1-1, with 8 bases lining up with TRBD1. With 0 bases clipped from V and 6 bases from J, the junction kept 6 bases outside the gene matches. The CDR3 contains 15 residues. CDR1 and CDR2 (germline): KGHSH, LQKENI. CDR3: CASSPPLRGQAEAFF. The DNA for the CDR3 is TGTGCCAGCTCACCACCTCTCAGGGGGCAGGCTGAAGCTTTCTTT.

The chain uses TRBV5-4 and TRBJ1-6; D might be TRBD1 (5 bases). There are 16 residues in the CDR3. Germline V gives CDR1 SGHNT, CDR2 YYREEE (reference sequence). Trimming removed 4 bases from V and 5 bases from J, with 16 bases in between. The CDR3 is CASSNPVQGNNSPLHF. CDR3 in DNA: TGTGCCAGCAGCAACCCCGTCCAGGGAAATAATTCACCCCTCCACTTT.

This clone was seen only a few times. This chain connects TRBV5-4 to TRBJ1-6; D call uncertain. Trimming removed 0 bases from V and 10 bases from J, with 8 bases in between. This CDR3 region has 13 residues. Germline V gives CDR1 SGHNT, CDR2 YYREEE (reference sequence). CDR3 sequence: CASSLESGSPLHF. CDR3 in DNA: TGTGCCAGCAGCTTGGAGTCGGGATCACCCCTCCACTTT.

The chain couples TRBV6-9 to TRBJ2-7, with D uncertain. Trimming removed 0 bases from V and 7 bases from J, with 4 bases in between. Germline V gene data show CDR1 as MNHGY and CDR2 as SVAAGI. There are 11 residues in the CDR3. The CDR3 nucleotides read TGTGCCAGCAGTTATTCTCTTGAGCAGTACTTC. Translated, it gives CASSYSLEQYF.

V usage is TRBV2 and J usage is TRBJ1-1, with 7 nucleotides matching TRBD1. Trimming cost V 6 bases and J 7 bases; bases outside gene matches: 11. The V gene's germline CDR1 is SNHLY and CDR2 FYNNEI. The CDR3 contains 14 residues. The CDR3 loop is CASSATYRDSEAFF. CDR3 coding DNA: TGTGCCAGCAGCGCTACCTACCGGGACAGTGAAGCTTTCTTT.

This clone was picked up a small number of times. The gene calls are TRBV6-1 and TRBJ2-1; 9 bases agree with TRBD2. CDR1 and CDR2 from the germline V gene are MNHNS and SASEGT. The CDR3 extends over 17 amino acids. Trimming removed 1 base from V and 1 base from J; junction bases left unmatched: 5. CDR3 sequence (DNA): TGTGCCAGCAGTGAAGGGGTCAGCGGGGGGTCCTACAATGAGCAGTTCTTC. Translation: CASSEGVSGGSYNEQFF.